This entry features one T cell receptor beta chain sequence. Its specificity is not known. The treatment here: roughly ten-day PBMC culture with coronavirus spike peptide pools or control peptides (ViraFEST assay). These data originate in a study of vaccination and CD4 T cells after COVID-19. The CDR3 covers 14 residues. Germline CDR1 reads MNHEY; CDR2 reads SVGEGT. V lost 2 bases and J 7 bases, leaving 13 bases between the germline ends. Cultured CD4+ T cell DNA was sequenced using the Oncomine TCR Beta short-read assay. TCRdb passed the PCR reads through MiXCR, listing each CDR3 protein once. Of more than 13,000 distinct CDR3 sequences listed, 20% to 25% are singletons.

The gene calls are TRBV6-2 or TRBV6-3 and TRBJ2-3; D is unresolved. This material consisted of CD4+ T cells from blood, cultured in vitro, taken after SARS-CoV-2 vaccination. This clonotype was obtained from a human donor who had recovered from COVID-19. The CDR3 sequence is CASSYQSSSNTQYF. CDR3 sequence (DNA): TGTGCCAGCAGTTACCAGTCTTCCTCGAATACGCAGTATTTT.